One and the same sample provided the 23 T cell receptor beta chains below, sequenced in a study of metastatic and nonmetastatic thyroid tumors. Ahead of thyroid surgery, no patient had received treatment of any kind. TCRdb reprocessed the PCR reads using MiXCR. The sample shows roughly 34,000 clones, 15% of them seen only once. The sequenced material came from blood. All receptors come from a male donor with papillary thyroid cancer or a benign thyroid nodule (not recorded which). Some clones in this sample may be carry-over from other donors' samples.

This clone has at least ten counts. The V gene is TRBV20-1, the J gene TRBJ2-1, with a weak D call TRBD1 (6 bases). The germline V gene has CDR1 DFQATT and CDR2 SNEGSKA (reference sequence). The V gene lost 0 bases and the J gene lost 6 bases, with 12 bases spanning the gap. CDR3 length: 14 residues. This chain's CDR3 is CSARDPRGRNEQFF. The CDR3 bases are TGCAGTGCTAGAGATCCCAGGGGTCGCAATGAGCAGTTCTTC.

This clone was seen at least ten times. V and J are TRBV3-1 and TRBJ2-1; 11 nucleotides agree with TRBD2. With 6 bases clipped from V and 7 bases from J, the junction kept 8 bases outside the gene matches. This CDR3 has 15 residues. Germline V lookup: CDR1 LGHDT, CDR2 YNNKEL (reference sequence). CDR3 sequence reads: CASSSSGGRGNEQFF. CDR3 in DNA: TGTGCCAGCAGTTCTAGCGGGGGGAGGGGGAATGAGCAGTTCTTC.

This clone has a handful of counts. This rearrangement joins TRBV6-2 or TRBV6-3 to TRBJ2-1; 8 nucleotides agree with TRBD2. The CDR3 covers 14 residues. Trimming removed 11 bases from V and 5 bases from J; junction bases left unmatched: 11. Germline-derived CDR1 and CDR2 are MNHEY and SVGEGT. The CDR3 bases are TGTGCCGGCACCAGACTAGCGTGCCACAATGAGCAGTTCTTC. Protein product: CAGTRLACHNEQFF.

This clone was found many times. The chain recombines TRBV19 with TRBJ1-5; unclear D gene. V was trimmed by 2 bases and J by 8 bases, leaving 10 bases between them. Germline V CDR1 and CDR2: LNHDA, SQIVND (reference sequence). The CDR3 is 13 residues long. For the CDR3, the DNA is TGTGCCAGTAGTATAAGTAGAGATGAGCCCCAGCATTTT. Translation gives CASSISRDEPQHF.

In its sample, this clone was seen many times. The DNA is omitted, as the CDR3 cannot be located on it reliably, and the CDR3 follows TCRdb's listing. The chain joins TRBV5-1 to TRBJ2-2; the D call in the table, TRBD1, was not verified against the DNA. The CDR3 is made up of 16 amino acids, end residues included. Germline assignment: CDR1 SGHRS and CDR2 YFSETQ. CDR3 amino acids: CASSSGPAGRTGELFF.

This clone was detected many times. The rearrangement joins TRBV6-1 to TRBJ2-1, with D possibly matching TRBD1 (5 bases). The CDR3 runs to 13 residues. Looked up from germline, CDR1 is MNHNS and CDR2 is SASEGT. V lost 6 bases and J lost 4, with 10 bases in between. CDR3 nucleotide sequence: TGTGCCAGCAGACCGACAGTGTACAATGAGCAGTTCTTC. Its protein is CASRPTVYNEQFF.

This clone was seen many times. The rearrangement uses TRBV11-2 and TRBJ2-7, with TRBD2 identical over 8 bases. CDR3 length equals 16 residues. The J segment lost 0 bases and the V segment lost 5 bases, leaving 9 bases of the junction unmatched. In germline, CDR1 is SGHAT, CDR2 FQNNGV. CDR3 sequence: CASSRAGGRSSYEQYF. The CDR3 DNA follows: TGTGCCAGCAGCCGGGCAGGCGGGAGGAGCTCCTACGAGCAGTACTTC.

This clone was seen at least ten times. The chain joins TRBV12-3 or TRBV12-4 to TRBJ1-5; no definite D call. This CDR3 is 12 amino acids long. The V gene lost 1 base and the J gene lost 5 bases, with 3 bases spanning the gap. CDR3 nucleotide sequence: TGTGCCAGCAGTTTAGGGGATCAGCCCCAGCATTTT. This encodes CASSLGDQPQHF.

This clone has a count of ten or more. For the CDR3, the DNA is TGTGCCAGCAGCCCCCTAAGTTACACCGGGGAGCTGTTTTTT. It yields the protein CASSPLSYTGELFF. The chain uses TRBV5-5 and TRBJ2-2, with D hard to call. Trimming removed 4 bases from V and 3 bases from J, with 10 bases in between. The CDR3 sequence is 14 residues long. The germline CDR1 and CDR2 sequences are SGHKS and YYEKEE (reference sequence).

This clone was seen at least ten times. The CDR3 DNA sequence: TGCGCCAGCAGCCAACAGGGAGTTAATGAAAAACTGTTTTTT. It encodes CASSQQGVNEKLFF. The V gene is TRBV5-1, the J gene TRBJ1-4; D possibly corresponds to TRBD1 (6 bases). CDR3 length equals 14 residues. V was pared by 4 bases and J by 4 bases, with 11 bases between. The germline V gene encodes CDR1 SGHRS and CDR2 YFSETQ.

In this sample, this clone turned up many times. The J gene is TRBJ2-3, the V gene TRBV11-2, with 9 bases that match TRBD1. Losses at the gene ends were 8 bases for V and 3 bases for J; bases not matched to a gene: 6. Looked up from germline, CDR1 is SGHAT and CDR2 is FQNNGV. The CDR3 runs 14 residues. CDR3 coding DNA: TGTGCCAGCTCCCGGGACAGGGCAACAGATACGCAGTATTTT. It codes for CASSRDRATDTQYF.

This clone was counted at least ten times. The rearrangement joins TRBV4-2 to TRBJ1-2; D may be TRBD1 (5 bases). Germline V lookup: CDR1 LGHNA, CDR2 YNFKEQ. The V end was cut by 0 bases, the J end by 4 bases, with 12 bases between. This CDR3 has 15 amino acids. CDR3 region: CASSQDMGQVYGYTF. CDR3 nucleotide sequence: TGTGCCAGCAGCCAAGATATGGGGCAGGTCTATGGCTACACCTTC.

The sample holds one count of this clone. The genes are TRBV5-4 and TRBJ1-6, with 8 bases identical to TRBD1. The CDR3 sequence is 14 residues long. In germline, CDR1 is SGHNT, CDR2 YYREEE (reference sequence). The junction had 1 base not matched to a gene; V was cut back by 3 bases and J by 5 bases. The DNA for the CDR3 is TGTGCCAGCAGCTCGGGACAGGATAATTCACCCCTCCACTTT. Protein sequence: CASSSGQDNSPLHF.

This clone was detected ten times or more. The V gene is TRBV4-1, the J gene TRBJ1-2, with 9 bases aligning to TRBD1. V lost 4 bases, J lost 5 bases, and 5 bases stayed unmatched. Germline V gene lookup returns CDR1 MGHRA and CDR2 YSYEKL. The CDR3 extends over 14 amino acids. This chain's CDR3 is CASSPQGAGYGYTF. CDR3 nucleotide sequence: TGCGCCAGCAGCCCACAGGGGGCGGGATATGGCTACACCTTC.

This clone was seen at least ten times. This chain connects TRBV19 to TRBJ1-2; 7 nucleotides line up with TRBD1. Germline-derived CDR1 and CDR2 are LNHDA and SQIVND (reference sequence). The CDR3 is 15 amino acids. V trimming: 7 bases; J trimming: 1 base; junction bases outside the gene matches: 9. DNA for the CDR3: TGTGCCAGTATGGGACAGACCCTCCTTAACTATGGCTACACCTTC. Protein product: CASMGQTLLNYGYTF. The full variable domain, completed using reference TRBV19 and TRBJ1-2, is DGGITQSPKYLFRKEGQNVTLSCEQNLNHDAMYWYRQDPGQGLRLIYYSQIVNDFQKGDIAEGYSVSREKKESFPLTVTSAQKNPTAFYLCASMGQTLLNYGYTFGSGTRLTVV.

The CDR3 nucleotides read TGTGCCAGCAGTCCCACCTTAGGGGGGAGAGCTTTCTTT. Translating gives CASSPTLGGRAFF. The chain couples TRBV6-1 to TRBJ1-1; a possible D gene is TRBD1 (6 bases). CDR3 length equals 13 residues. Germline V gives CDR1 MNHNS, CDR2 SASEGT. V lost 5 bases, J lost 10 bases, and 17 bases lay in between.

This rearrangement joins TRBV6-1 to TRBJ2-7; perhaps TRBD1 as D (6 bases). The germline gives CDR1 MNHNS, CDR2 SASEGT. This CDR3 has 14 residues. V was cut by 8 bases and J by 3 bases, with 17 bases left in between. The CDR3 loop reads CASRGQPPNYEQYF. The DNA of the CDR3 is TGTGCCAGCCGTGGACAGCCCCCCAACTACGAGCAGTACTTC.

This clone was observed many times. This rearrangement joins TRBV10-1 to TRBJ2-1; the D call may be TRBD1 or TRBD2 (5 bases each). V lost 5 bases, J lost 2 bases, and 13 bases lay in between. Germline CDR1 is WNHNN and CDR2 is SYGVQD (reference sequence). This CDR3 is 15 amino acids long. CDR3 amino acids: CASSPRDGTYNEQFF. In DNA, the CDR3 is TGCGCCAGCAGTCCTCGGGACGGCACCTACAATGAGCAGTTCTTC.

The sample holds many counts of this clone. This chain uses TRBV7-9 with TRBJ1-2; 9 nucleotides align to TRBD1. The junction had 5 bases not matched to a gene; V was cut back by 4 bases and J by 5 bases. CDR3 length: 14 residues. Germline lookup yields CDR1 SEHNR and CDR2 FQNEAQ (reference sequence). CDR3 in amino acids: CASSSGQGPYGYTF. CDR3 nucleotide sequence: TGTGCCAGCAGCTCGGGACAGGGCCCATATGGCTACACCTTC.

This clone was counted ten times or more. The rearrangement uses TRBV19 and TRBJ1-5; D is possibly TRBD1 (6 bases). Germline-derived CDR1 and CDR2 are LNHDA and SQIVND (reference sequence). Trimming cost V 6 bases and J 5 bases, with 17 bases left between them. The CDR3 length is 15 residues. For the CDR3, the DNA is TGTGCCAGTAGCACGGGCAACAGGGCCTATCAGCCCCAGCATTTT. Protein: CASSTGNRAYQPQHF.

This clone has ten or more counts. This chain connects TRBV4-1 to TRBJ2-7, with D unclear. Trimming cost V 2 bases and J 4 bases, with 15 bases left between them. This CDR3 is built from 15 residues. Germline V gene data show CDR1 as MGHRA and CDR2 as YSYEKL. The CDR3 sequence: CASSQPGPPAYEQYF. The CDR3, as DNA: TGCGCCAGCAGCCAACCCGGGCCGCCCGCTTACGAGCAGTACTTC.

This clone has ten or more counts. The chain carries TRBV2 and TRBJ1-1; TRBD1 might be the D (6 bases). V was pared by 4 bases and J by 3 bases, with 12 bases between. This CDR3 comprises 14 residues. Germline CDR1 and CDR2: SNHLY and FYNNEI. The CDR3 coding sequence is TGTGCCAGCAGTGTACGGACAGACCACACTGAAGCTTTCTTT. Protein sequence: CASSVRTDHTEAFF.

CDR3: CSAPPRVQVNYGYTF. CDR3 nucleotides: TGCAGTGCTCCCCCCAGGGTGCAAGTTAACTATGGCTACACCTTC. The rearrangement joins TRBV20-1 to TRBJ1-2; D is possibly TRBD1 (5 bases). V lost 5 bases, J lost 1 base, and 17 bases lay in between. Germline CDR1 is DFQATT and CDR2 is SNEGSKA (reference sequence). This CDR3 comprises 15 residues.